Below, one T cell receptor beta chain is given with its context. The CDR3 covers 12 residues. Unmatched junction bases numbered 4, after V lost 6 bases and J lost 5 bases. Per germline, CDR1 MNHNS and CDR2 SASEGT. These data belong to a study of cytomegalovirus exposure and HLA in healthy donors. The repertoire was sequenced with immunoSEQ multiplex PCR; TCRdb's copy has only in-frame clones and lacks some. This repertoire shows approximately 180,000 clones, 86% found once; its top ten account for approximately 1.5%. Separation from the approximately 720-subject first cohort characterized the approximately 130-subject validation cohort, to which the donors belonged.

The TCR sequence derives from a woman between 18 and 29 years old in good health and CMV-seronegative. The sequenced sample consisted of PBMCs. The chain recombines TRBV6-1 with TRBJ2-7, with 7 positions matching TRBD2. This CDR3 is CASRLGGDEQYF. Written as DNA, the CDR3 is TGTGCCAGCAGGCTGGGAGGGGACGAGCAGTACTTC.